The clone carrying this TCR beta chain occurred once. This sample is part of a study of shared clonotypes between healthy human individuals. CDR1 KGHSH and CDR2 LQKENI come from the germline V gene. CDR3 length: 14 residues. V dropped 3 bases and J dropped 6 bases, with 14 bases sitting between them. This table comes from immunoSEQ multiplex PCR, and its TCRdb copy is limited to in-frame clones, with some not included. The sample consists of over a million clones, roughly 75% of them appearing once. The origin of this receptor is a man between 18 and 29 years old in good health. The chain is built from TRBV18 and TRBJ1-2; tentatively, D is TRBD1 (6 bases). The sequencing input was memory CD4+ T cells sorted from blood. Subset described: CD45RA-negative fraction. CDR3 protein: CASSPDRTYNGYTF. The CDR3, as DNA: TGTGCCAGCTCACCCGACAGGACTTATAATGGCTACACCTTC.